This TCR beta chain stems from a study of post-analysis software for immune sequencing data. Study-wide findings and caveats: The study found significantly lower normalized Chao1 diversity in multiple sclerosis patients than in controls.

To note about this clonotype: The antigen is unknown. Just one base apart from a much larger clone, this may be a read error.

Germline lookup yields CDR1 MDHEN and CDR2 SYDVKM. This CDR3 is built from 17 residues. V was trimmed by 5 bases and J by 2 bases, leaving 21 bases between them. Incorporated into the TCR beta cDNA libraries were unique molecular identifiers, which served to reduce PCR and sequencing biases. TCRdb reprocessed the PCR reads with MiXCR, giving one entry per CDR3 protein. The table records 150,000 to 200,000 distinct CDR3 sequences, 36% of them present only once. The clonotype was recovered from a girl aged 10-17 years with multiple sclerosis. The chain links TRBV28 to TRBJ1-2; D might be TRBD1 (5 bases). Specimen: blood, collected after autologous hematopoietic stem cell transplantation. The CDR3 spells CASSLHLRDGANYGYTF. DNA for the CDR3: TGTGCCAGCAGTCTCCACCTACGGGACGGGGCCAACTATGGCTACACCTTC.